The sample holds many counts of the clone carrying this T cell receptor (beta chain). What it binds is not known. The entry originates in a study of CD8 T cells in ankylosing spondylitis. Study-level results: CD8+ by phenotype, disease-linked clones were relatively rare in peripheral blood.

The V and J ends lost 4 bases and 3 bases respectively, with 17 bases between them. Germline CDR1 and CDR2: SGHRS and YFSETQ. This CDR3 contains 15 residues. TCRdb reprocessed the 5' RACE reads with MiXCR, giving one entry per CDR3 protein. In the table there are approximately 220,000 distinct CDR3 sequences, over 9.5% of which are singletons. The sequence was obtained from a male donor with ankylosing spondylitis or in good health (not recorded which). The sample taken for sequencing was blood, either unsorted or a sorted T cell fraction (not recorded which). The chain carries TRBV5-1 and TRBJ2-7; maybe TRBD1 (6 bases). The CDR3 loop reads CASSLADTGFYEQYF. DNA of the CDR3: TGCGCCAGCAGCCTCGCTGACACAGGGTTCTACGAGCAGTACTTC.